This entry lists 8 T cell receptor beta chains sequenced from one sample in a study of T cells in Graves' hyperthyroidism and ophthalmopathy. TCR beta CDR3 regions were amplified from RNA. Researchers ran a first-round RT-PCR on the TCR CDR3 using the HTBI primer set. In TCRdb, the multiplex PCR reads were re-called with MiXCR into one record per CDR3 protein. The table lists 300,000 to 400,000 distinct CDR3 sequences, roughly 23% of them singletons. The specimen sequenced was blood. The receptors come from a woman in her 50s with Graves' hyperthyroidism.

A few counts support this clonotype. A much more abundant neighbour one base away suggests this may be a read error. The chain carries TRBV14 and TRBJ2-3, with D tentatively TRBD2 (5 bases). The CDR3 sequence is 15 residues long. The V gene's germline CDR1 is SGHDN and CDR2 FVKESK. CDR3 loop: CAGSQTRRSYNTQYF. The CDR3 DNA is TGTGCCGGCAGCCAAACGAGGAGGTCGTATAATACGCAGTATTTT.

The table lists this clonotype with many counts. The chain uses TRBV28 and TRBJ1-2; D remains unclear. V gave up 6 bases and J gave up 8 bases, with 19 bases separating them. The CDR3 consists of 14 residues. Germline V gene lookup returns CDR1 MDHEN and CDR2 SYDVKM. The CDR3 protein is CASSATLLMRGYTF. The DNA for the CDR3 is TGTGCCAGCAGCGCCACTCTCCTGATGAGGGGCTACACCTTC.

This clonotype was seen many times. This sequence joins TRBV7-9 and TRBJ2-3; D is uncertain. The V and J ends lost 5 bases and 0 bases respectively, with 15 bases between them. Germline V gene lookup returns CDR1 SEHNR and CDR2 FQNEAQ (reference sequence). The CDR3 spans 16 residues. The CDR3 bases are TGTGCCAGCAGCCGATCCAGGAGCTCGAGCACAGATACGCAGTATTTT. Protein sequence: CASSRSRSSSTDTQYF.

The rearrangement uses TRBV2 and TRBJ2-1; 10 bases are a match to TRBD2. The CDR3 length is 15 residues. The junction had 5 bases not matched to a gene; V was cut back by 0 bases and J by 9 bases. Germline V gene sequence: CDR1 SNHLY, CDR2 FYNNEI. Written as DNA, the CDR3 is TGTGCCAGCAGTGAAGCGCTACTAGCGGGATCTGAGCAGTTCTTC. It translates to CASSEALLAGSEQFF.

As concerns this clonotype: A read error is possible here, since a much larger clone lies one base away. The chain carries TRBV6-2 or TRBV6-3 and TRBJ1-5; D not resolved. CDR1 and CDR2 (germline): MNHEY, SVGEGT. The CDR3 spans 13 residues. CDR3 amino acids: CASSHSRNQPQHF. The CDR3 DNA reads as TGTGCCAGCAGTCACTCTCGCAATCAGCCCCAGCATTTT.

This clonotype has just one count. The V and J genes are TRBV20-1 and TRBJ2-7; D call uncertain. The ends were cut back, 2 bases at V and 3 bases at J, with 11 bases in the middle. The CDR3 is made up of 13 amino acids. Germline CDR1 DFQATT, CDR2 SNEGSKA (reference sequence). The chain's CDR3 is CSARYRLRYEQYF. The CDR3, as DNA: TGCAGTGCTAGATATAGACTTCGCTACGAGCAGTACTTC.

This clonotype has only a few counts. The CDR3 sequence is CASSRNRDIGYTF. The CDR3 bases are TGTGCCAGCAGCCGCAACCGGGACATTGGCTACACCTTC. The chain joins TRBV5-4 to TRBJ1-2, with D possibly matching TRBD1 (6 bases). Trimming shortened V by 4 bases and J by 7 bases, and 14 bases separated the two germline ends. CDR3 length: 13 amino acids. The germline V gene has CDR1 SGHNT and CDR2 YYREEE (reference sequence).

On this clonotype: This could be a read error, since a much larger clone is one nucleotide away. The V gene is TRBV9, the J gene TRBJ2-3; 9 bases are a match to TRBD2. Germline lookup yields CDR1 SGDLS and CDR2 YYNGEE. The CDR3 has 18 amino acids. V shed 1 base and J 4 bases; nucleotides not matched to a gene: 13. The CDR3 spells CASSVRMVAGGSADTQYF. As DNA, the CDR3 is TGTGCCAGCAGCGTAAGGATGGTGGCGGGGGGGAGCGCAGATACGCAGTATTTT. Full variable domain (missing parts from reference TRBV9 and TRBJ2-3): DSGVTQTPKHLITATGQRVTLRCSPRSGDLSVYWYQQSLDQGLQFLIQYYNGEERAKGNILERFSAQQFPDLHSELNLSSLELGDSALYFCASSVRMVAGGSADTQYFGPGTRLTVL.